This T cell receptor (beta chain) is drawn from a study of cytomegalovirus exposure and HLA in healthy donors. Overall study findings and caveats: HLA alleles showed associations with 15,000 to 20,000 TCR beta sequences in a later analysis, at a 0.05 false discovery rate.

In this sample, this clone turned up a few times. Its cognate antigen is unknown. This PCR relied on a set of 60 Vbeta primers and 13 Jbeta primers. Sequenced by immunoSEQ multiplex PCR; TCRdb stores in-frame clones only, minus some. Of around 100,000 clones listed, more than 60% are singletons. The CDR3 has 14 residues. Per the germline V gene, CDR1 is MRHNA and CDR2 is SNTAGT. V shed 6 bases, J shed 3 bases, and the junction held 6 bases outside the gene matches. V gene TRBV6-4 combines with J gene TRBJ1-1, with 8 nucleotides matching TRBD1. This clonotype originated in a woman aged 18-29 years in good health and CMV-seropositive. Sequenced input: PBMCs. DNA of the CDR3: TGTGCCAGCAGGAGACAGGGGAGGGACACTGAAGCTTTCTTT. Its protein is CASRRQGRDTEAFF.